This TCR beta chain was captured by sequencing in a study of blood T cells in healthy people across ages. Regarding the study as a whole: Age brought a roughly linear fall in TCR beta diversity measured per million T cells. It was held that diversity estimates obtained from one million T cells represented underestimates.

Comment on this clonotype: Antigen unknown.

A J-beta primer mix and a sample-barcoded 5' primer were used in a second PCR of roughly 6 to 11 cycles. A 12-random-nucleotide template-switch adaptor tagged each cDNA molecule. Every sample returned 2.5 million or more CDR3-containing paired-end reads. Each CDR3 protein is one row after TCRdb ran MiXCR on the 5' RACE reads. This sample has about 1.6 million distinct CDR3 sequences, with about 35% found just once. V dropped 2 bases and J dropped 3 bases, with 11 bases sitting between them. In germline, CDR1 is MNHEY, CDR2 SMNVEV (reference sequence). The CDR3 runs to 14 residues. The V call is TRBV27, the J call TRBJ2-7, with a weak D call TRBD1 (6 bases). The TCR comes from a woman in her twenties or thirties in good health. The sequenced sample was blood. The CDR3: CASSLKGEFYEQYF. The CDR3 DNA reads as TGTGCCAGCAGTTTAAAGGGGGAGTTCTACGAGCAGTACTTC.